This is a list of T cell receptor beta chains from one sample in a study of T cells in Graves' hyperthyroidism and ophthalmopathy. TCRdb reprocessed the multiplex PCR reads with MiXCR, giving one entry per CDR3 protein. The sample has roughly 300,000 distinct CDR3 sequences, around a sixth seen once. The sequencing sample was made of blood. Source of these receptors: a woman aged 45-59 years with Graves' hyperthyroidism. The CDR3 runs from the conserved cysteine through the conserved F or W.

TRBV14	TRBJ2-7	CASSQIGQEQYF
TRBV3-1	TRBJ2-2	CASSHSQEGETGELFF
TRBV3-1	TRBJ2-1	CASSQDHALGLVQFF
TRBV19	TRBJ1-1	CASSISGSTEAFF
TRBV27	TRBJ2-2	CASRAQGGLGTGELFF
TRBV2	TRBJ2-1	CASSPYRHEQFF
TRBV7-3	TRBJ1-1	CASSAGTGGRGTEAFF
TRBV4-1	TRBJ1-1	CASSLYTTEAFF
TRBV7-3	TRBJ2-5	CASSRLGGGQETQYF
TRBV19	TRBJ1-2	CASSGEGRYGYTF
TRBV3-1	TRBJ2-2	CASSKDGGGSGELFF
TRBV29-1	TRBJ1-1	CSGRRQTNTEAFF
TRBV5-1	TRBJ2-7	CASSRQTSGSLSEQYF
TRBV6-1	TRBJ2-1	CASKEGSPTYNEQFF
TRBV12-3/TRBV12-4	TRBJ2-1	CASSLATEYNEQFF
TRBV11-3	TRBJ1-1	CASSLGRGSTEAFF
TRBV30	TRBJ2-1	CAWSSVVGRFF
TRBV30	TRBJ2-7	CAWSPGSSRVGSSSYEQYF
TRBV6-1	TRBJ2-3	CASSRTGETDTQYF
TRBV20-1	TRBJ2-5	CSASRGLETQYF
TRBV12-3/TRBV12-4	TRBJ2-7	CASSLIQGAGEQYF
TRBV18	TRBJ1-1	CASSRDNRGDTEAFF
TRBV6-5	TRBJ2-5	CASSYNGGDQETQYF
TRBV5-6	TRBJ2-1	CASSNHSFSYNEQFF
TRBV9	TRBJ2-2	CASSTSGIPANTGELFF
TRBV7-9	TRBJ2-7	CASSLDLQGPEQYF
TRBV16	TRBJ1-1	CASSRPRDLLSAFF
TRBV7-9	TRBJ1-6	CASSLTAGSPSPLHF
TRBV6-9	TRBJ1-1	CASSSQAQGTEAFF
TRBV12-3/TRBV12-4	TRBJ2-3	CASSLGVDTDTQYF
TRBV2	TRBJ2-7	CASRGSGTAYYEQYF
TRBV28	TRBJ2-7	CASTRHGQGAYEQYF
TRBV30	TRBJ1-5	CAWTSTGGDQPQHF
TRBV6-1	TRBJ1-5	CASSDHGAQPQHF
TRBV6-1	TRBJ1-1	CASTDWNTEAFF
TRBV12-3/TRBV12-4	TRBJ1-2	CASRDREGYTF
TRBV20-1	TRBJ2-1	CSATGSAAAYNEQFF
TRBV7-9	TRBJ1-5	CASSLAGQILIAGHF
TRBV6-1	TRBJ2-7	CASRRDRVNYEQYF
TRBV7-4	TRBJ1-1	CASSLTPGGYSEAFF
TRBV2	TRBJ2-2	CASSADRENTGEPFF
TRBV12-3/TRBV12-4	TRBJ2-1	CASSFPGGGAHEQFF
TRBV5-4	TRBJ2-7	CASGRDPFSYEQYF
TRBV5-1	TRBJ1-5	CASSATGNSNQPQHF
TRBV12-3/TRBV12-4	TRBJ1-5	CASSFSRNQPQHF
TRBV3-1	TRBJ1-3	CASSQAPQLGNTIYF